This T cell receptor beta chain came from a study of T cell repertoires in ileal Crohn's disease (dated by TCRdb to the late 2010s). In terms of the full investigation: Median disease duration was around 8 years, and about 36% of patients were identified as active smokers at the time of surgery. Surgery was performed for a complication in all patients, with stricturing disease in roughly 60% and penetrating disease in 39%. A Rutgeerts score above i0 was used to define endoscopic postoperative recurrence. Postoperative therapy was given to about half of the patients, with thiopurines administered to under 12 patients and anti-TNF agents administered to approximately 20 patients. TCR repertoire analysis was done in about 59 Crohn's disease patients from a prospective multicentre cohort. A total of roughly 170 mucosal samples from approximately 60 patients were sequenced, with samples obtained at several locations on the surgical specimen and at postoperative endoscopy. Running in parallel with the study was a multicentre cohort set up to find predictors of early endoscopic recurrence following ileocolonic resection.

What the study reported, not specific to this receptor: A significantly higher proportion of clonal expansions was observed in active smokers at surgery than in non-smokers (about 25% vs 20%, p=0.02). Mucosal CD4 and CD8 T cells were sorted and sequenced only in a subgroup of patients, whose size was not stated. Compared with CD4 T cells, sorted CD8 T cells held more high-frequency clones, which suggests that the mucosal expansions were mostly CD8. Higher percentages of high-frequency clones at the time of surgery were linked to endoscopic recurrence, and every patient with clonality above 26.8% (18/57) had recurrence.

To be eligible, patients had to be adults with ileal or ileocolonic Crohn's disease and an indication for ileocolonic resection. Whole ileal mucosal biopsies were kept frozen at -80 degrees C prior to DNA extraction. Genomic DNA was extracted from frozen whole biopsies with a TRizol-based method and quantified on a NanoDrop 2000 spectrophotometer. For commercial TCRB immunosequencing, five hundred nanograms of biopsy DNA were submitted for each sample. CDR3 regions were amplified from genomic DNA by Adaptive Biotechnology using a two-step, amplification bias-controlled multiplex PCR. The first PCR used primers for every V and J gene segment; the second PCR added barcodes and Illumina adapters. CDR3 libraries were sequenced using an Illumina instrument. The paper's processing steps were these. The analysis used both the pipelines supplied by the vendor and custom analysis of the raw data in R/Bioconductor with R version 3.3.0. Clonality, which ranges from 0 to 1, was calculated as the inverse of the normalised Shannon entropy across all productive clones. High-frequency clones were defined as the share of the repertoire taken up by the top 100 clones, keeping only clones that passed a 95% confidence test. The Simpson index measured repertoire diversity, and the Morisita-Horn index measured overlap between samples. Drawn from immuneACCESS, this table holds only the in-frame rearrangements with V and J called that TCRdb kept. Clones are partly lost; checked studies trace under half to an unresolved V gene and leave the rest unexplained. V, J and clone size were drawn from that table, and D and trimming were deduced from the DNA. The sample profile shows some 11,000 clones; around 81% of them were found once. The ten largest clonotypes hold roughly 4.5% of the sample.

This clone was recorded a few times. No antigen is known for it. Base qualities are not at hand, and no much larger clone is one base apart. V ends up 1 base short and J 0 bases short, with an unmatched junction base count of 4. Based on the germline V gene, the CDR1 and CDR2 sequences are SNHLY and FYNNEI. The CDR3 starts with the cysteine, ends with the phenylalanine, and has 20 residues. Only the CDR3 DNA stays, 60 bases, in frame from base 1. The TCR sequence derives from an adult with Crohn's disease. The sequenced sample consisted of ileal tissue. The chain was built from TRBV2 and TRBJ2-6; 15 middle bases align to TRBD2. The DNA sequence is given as TGTGCCAGCAGTGAAGGGACTAGCGGGGGGGCTAGCTCTGGGGCCAACGTCCTGACTTTC. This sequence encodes CASSEGTSGGASSGANVLTF.